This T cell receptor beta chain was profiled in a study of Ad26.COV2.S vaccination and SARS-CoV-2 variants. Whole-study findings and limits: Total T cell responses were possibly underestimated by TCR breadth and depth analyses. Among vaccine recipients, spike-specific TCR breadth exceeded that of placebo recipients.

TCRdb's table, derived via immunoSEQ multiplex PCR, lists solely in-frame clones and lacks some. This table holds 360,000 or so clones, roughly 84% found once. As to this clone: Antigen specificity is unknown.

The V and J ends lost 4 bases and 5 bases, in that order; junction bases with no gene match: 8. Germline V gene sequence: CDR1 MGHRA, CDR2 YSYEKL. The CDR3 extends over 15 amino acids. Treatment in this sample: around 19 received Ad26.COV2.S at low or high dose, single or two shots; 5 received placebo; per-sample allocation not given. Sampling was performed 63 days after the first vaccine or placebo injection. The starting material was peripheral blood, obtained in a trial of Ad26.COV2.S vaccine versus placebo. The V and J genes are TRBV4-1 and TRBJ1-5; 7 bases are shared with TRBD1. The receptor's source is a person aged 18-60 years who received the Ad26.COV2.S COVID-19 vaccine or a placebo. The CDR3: CASSPGTVGYQPQHF. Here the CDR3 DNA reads TGCGCCAGCAGCCCAGGGACAGTAGGGTATCAGCCCCAGCATTTT.